The rows below give T cell receptor beta chains drawn from one sample of a study of blood T cell repertoires in COVID-19. This table comes from immunoSEQ multiplex PCR, and its TCRdb copy is limited to in-frame clones, with some not included. The sample contains roughly 140,000 clones, around 89% of which appear only once. Sequenced: peripheral blood. The receptors derive from a woman aged 60-70 years with active COVID-19. The CDR3 runs from the conserved cysteine through the conserved F or W. Fields, in order: clone size, V gene, CDR3 length, J gene, D gene, CDR3 DNA, CDR3 protein. The D gene is left open where the match is weak. Only some rows state a clone size, as once, few, many or a class for expanded clones.

clone size: .
V gene: TRBV7-2
CDR3 length: 16
J gene: TRBJ1-2
D gene: TRBD1
CDR3 DNA: TGTGCCAGCAGCTTAGTTGGGGGACAGGGTCACTATGGCTACACCTTC
CDR3 protein: CASSLVGGQGHYGYTF

clone size: .
V gene: TRBV6-4
CDR3 length: 17
J gene: TRBJ2-1
D gene: .
CDR3 DNA: TGTGCCAGCAGTGACTGCCACCCCGGGACTGTTAACAATGAGCAGTTCTTC
CDR3 protein: CASSDCHPGTVNNEQFF

clone size: .
V gene: TRBV11-1
CDR3 length: 16
J gene: TRBJ2-1
D gene: TRBD2
CDR3 DNA: TGTGCCAGCAGCCCTGAGACTAGCCTCTCCTACAATGAGCAGTTCTTC
CDR3 protein: CASSPETSLSYNEQFF

clone size: .
V gene: TRBV27
CDR3 length: 9
J gene: TRBJ2-1
D gene: .
CDR3 DNA: TGTGCCAGCGCCGCTACGCAGTTCTTC
CDR3 protein: CASAATQFF

clone size: .
V gene: TRBV18
CDR3 length: 15
J gene: TRBJ2-3
D gene: TRBD1
CDR3 DNA: TGTGCCAGCTCACTTGGGACAGGCGTCACAGATACGCAGTATTTT
CDR3 protein: CASSLGTGVTDTQYF

clone size: .
V gene: TRBV5-6
CDR3 length: 15
J gene: TRBJ2-3
D gene: TRBD1
CDR3 DNA: TGTGCCAGCAGCCCCGCAGGGGGCAGGGCAGATACGCAGTATTTT
CDR3 protein: CASSPAGGRADTQYF

clone size: .
V gene: TRBV28
CDR3 length: 15
J gene: TRBJ2-3
D gene: .
CDR3 DNA: TGTGCCAGCATTACAGGGACCGGACGGGCAGATACGCAGTATTTT
CDR3 protein: CASITGTGRADTQYF

clone size: .
V gene: TRBV6-2/TRBV6-3
CDR3 length: 15
J gene: TRBJ1-2
D gene: .
CDR3 DNA: TGTGCCAGCAGCTATCTTCTGGACAGCCTTCGGGGCTACACCTTC
CDR3 protein: CASSYLLDSLRGYTF

clone size: .
V gene: TRBV7-8
CDR3 length: 12
J gene: TRBJ2-3
D gene: .
CDR3 DNA: TGTGCCAGCAGCCCGAGCATAGATACGCAGTATTTT
CDR3 protein: CASSPSIDTQYF

clone size: .
V gene: TRBV2
CDR3 length: 14
J gene: TRBJ2-1
D gene: TRBD2
CDR3 DNA: TGTGCCAGCCGTCTGCGGGAGTCTTCTAATGAGCAGTTCTTC
CDR3 protein: CASRLRESSNEQFF

clone size: .
V gene: TRBV19
CDR3 length: 16
J gene: TRBJ1-1
D gene: TRBD1
CDR3 DNA: TGTGCCAGTAAGGTCCAAGGGGGCCCGATGAACACTGAAGCTTTCTTT
CDR3 protein: CASKVQGGPMNTEAFF

clone size: .
V gene: TRBV30
CDR3 length: 15
J gene: TRBJ2-1
D gene: TRBD2
CDR3 DNA: TGTGCCTGGAGGACTAGCGGGAGCCCTTACAATGAGCAGTTCTTC
CDR3 protein: CAWRTSGSPYNEQFF

clone size: .
V gene: TRBV29-1
CDR3 length: 17
J gene: TRBJ2-3
D gene: TRBD1
CDR3 DNA: TGCAGCGGCCGCCCGGGACAGGGGAGATGGAGCACAGATACGCAGTATTTT
CDR3 protein: CSGRPGQGRWSTDTQYF

clone size: .
V gene: TRBV6-5
CDR3 length: 13
J gene: TRBJ2-7
D gene: .
CDR3 DNA: TGTGCCAGCAGTTACGGCGGAAACTACGAGCAGTACTTC
CDR3 protein: CASSYGGNYEQYF

clone size: .
V gene: TRBV6-6
CDR3 length: 13
J gene: TRBJ1-4
D gene: .
CDR3 DNA: TGTGCCAGCAGTTCCCAGGGGAACGAAAAACTGTTTTTT
CDR3 protein: CASSSQGNEKLFF

clone size: .
V gene: TRBV15
CDR3 length: 16
J gene: TRBJ2-1
D gene: .
CDR3 DNA: TGTGCCACCAGCAGAGAACTAGCCTCCTCCTACAATGAGCAGTTCTTC
CDR3 protein: CATSRELASSYNEQFF

clone size: .
V gene: TRBV27
CDR3 length: 14
J gene: TRBJ1-6
D gene: TRBD1
CDR3 DNA: TGTGCCAGCCGACAGGGCGTACGGAGTTCACCCCTCCACTTT
CDR3 protein: CASRQGVRSSPLHF

clone size: once
V gene: TRBV27
CDR3 length: 14
J gene: TRBJ2-1
D gene: TRBD2
CDR3 DNA: TGTGCCAGCAGCACTAGCGGAACCTACAATGAGCAGTTCTTC
CDR3 protein: CASSTSGTYNEQFF

clone size: .
V gene: TRBV21-1
CDR3 length: 15
J gene: TRBJ2-3
D gene: .
CDR3 DNA: TGTGCCAGCAGCACCTCGGAGGGGGCTCCAGATACGCAGTATTTT
CDR3 protein: CASSTSEGAPDTQYF

clone size: once
V gene: TRBV15
CDR3 length: 17
J gene: TRBJ2-1
D gene: .
CDR3 DNA: TGTGCCACCAGCAGAGATCCGACTGCACTCCGAGGCAATGAGCAGTTCTTC
CDR3 protein: CATSRDPTALRGNEQFF

clone size: .
V gene: TRBV27
CDR3 length: 14
J gene: TRBJ1-1
D gene: .
CDR3 DNA: TGTGCCAGCAGTTTCCGGGGTATGGGCACTGAAGCTTTCTTT
CDR3 protein: CASSFRGMGTEAFF

clone size: .
V gene: TRBV11-2
CDR3 length: 15
J gene: TRBJ1-2
D gene: TRBD1
CDR3 DNA: TGTGCCAGCAGCTTGGGACAGGGGGCGACCTATGGCTACACCTTC
CDR3 protein: CASSLGQGATYGYTF

clone size: .
V gene: TRBV4-3
CDR3 length: 15
J gene: TRBJ1-1
D gene: .
CDR3 DNA: TGCGCCAGCAGCCAAGTCGGACGGGGAAACACTGAAGCTTTCTTT
CDR3 protein: CASSQVGRGNTEAFF

clone size: .
V gene: TRBV27
CDR3 length: 16
J gene: TRBJ2-1
D gene: TRBD2
CDR3 DNA: TGTGCCAGCGGGCCTTTGGGGCTAGCGGGAAACAATGAGCAGTTCTTC
CDR3 protein: CASGPLGLAGNNEQFF

clone size: .
V gene: TRBV19
CDR3 length: 15
J gene: TRBJ2-3
D gene: TRBD1
CDR3 DNA: TGTGCCAGTAGTTTACCGGGGACAGGGGGAGATACGCAGTATTTT
CDR3 protein: CASSLPGTGGDTQYF

clone size: .
V gene: TRBV5-6
CDR3 length: 13
J gene: TRBJ2-7
D gene: .
CDR3 DNA: TGTGCCAGCAGCGCTCAAGCTACGACAGGGAGGCACTTC
CDR3 protein: CASSAQATTGRHF

clone size: .
V gene: TRBV19
CDR3 length: 17
J gene: TRBJ1-1
D gene: .
CDR3 DNA: TGTGCCAGTAGTATAGTTCCCTCGATGACAGTAAACACTGAAGCTTTCTTT
CDR3 protein: CASSIVPSMTVNTEAFF

clone size: .
V gene: TRBV6-2/TRBV6-3
CDR3 length: 11
J gene: TRBJ2-5
D gene: .
CDR3 DNA: TGTGCCAGCAGTCTCAGGGAGACCCAGTACTTC
CDR3 protein: CASSLRETQYF

clone size: once
V gene: TRBV10-3
CDR3 length: 17
J gene: TRBJ2-3
D gene: TRBD2
CDR3 DNA: TGTGCCATCAGGAGGACTAGCGACGAGTGGAGCACAGATACGCAGTATTTT
CDR3 protein: CAIRRTSDEWSTDTQYF

clone size: .
V gene: TRBV29-1
CDR3 length: 12
J gene: TRBJ2-7
D gene: .
CDR3 DNA: TGCAGCGTTGGACAGGTTAACTACGAGCAGTACTTC
CDR3 protein: CSVGQVNYEQYF

clone size: .
V gene: TRBV2
CDR3 length: 13
J gene: TRBJ1-2
D gene: TRBD1
CDR3 DNA: TGTGCCAGCCGGGACAGGGAAGGCTATGGCTACACCTTC
CDR3 protein: CASRDREGYGYTF

clone size: few
V gene: TRBV6-2/TRBV6-3
CDR3 length: 17
J gene: TRBJ2-7
D gene: TRBD2
CDR3 DNA: TGTGCCAGCAGCCTCGGACTAGCGGGAGGGCGGAGCCACGAGCAGTACTTC
CDR3 protein: CASSLGLAGGRSHEQYF

clone size: .
V gene: TRBV11-2
CDR3 length: 15
J gene: TRBJ1-1
D gene: TRBD1
CDR3 DNA: TGTGCCAGCAGCAGCACAGGGGGTATATGGACTGAAGCTTTCTTT
CDR3 protein: CASSSTGGIWTEAFF

clone size: .
V gene: TRBV23-1
CDR3 length: 15
J gene: TRBJ2-7
D gene: .
CDR3 DNA: TGCGCCAGCAGTCAAGGAGGGGGCGATACCTACGAGCAGTACTTC
CDR3 protein: CASSQGGGDTYEQYF

clone size: few
V gene: TRBV5-1
CDR3 length: 15
J gene: TRBJ2-5
D gene: .
CDR3 DNA: TGCGCCAGCAGCTTGGCCGGGGGTTGGGCGGAGACCCAGTACTTC
CDR3 protein: CASSLAGGWAETQYF

clone size: .
V gene: TRBV7-3
CDR3 length: 17
J gene: TRBJ2-3
D gene: TRBD2
CDR3 DNA: TGTGCCAGCAGCTTAAGGACTAGCGGGAGCGCCACAGATACGCAGTATTTT
CDR3 protein: CASSLRTSGSATDTQYF

clone size: .
V gene: TRBV7-2
CDR3 length: 15
J gene: TRBJ2-3
D gene: TRBD2
CDR3 DNA: TGTGCCAGCAGCTCGCTAGCGGGAGCTGCAGATACGCAGTATTTT
CDR3 protein: CASSSLAGAADTQYF

clone size: .
V gene: TRBV6-7
CDR3 length: 16
J gene: TRBJ2-3
D gene: TRBD2
CDR3 DNA: TGTGCCAGCACTTACTCACTAGCGGGAAGCACAGATACGCAGTATTTT
CDR3 protein: CASTYSLAGSTDTQYF

clone size: .
V gene: TRBV5-1
CDR3 length: 15
J gene: TRBJ2-2
D gene: TRBD2
CDR3 DNA: TGCGCCAGCAGCTTAGCTAGCGGGAGCTCCGGGGAGCTGTTTTTT
CDR3 protein: CASSLASGSSGELFF

clone size: .
V gene: TRBV9
CDR3 length: 15
J gene: TRBJ1-6
D gene: .
CDR3 DNA: TGTGCCAGCAGCGAAGCCGCGGGGGCGAATTCACCCCTCCACTTT
CDR3 protein: CASSEAAGANSPLHF

clone size: .
V gene: TRBV21-1
CDR3 length: 19
J gene: TRBJ2-7
D gene: .
CDR3 DNA: TGTGCCAGCAAGGACCCCCCCTTGCGAAGGACGGCACTTCAGGGGGAGCAGTACTTC
CDR3 protein: CASKDPPLRRTALQGEQYF

clone size: .
V gene: TRBV28
CDR3 length: 13
J gene: TRBJ1-1
D gene: .
CDR3 DNA: TGTGCCAGCAGTTTAATGGGGGGAACTGAAGCTTTCTTT
CDR3 protein: CASSLMGGTEAFF

clone size: .
V gene: TRBV6-6
CDR3 length: 17
J gene: TRBJ1-5
D gene: TRBD1
CDR3 DNA: TGTGCCAGCAGTCACAGGGGGCAGGTTGTTCGGGATCAGCCCCAGCATTTT
CDR3 protein: CASSHRGQVVRDQPQHF

clone size: .
V gene: TRBV6-5
CDR3 length: 15
J gene: TRBJ2-7
D gene: .
CDR3 DNA: TGTGCCAGCAGACGAGACGAGGGTAGCTTGTACGAGCAGTACTTC
CDR3 protein: CASRRDEGSLYEQYF

clone size: .
V gene: TRBV9
CDR3 length: 14
J gene: TRBJ2-7
D gene: TRBD1
CDR3 DNA: TGTGCCAGCAGCGTAGCATCAGGGGGCTACGAGCAGTACTTC
CDR3 protein: CASSVASGGYEQYF

clone size: few
V gene: TRBV9
CDR3 length: 15
J gene: TRBJ2-7
D gene: .
CDR3 DNA: TGTGCCAGCAGCGTAGCGCAGGGGAGCTTTCCCGAGCAGTACTTC
CDR3 protein: CASSVAQGSFPEQYF

clone size: .
V gene: TRBV7-2
CDR3 length: 17
J gene: TRBJ2-5
D gene: TRBD2
CDR3 DNA: TGTGCCAGCAGCTTAGTCCCACCTAGCGGGAGCGGCGAGACCCAGTACTTC
CDR3 protein: CASSLVPPSGSGETQYF

clone size: .
V gene: TRBV19
CDR3 length: 15
J gene: TRBJ1-2
D gene: TRBD1
CDR3 DNA: TGTGCCAGTAGTGTCCGGGACAGGGGAGGCTATGGCTACACCTTC
CDR3 protein: CASSVRDRGGYGYTF

clone size: .
V gene: TRBV7-8
CDR3 length: 17
J gene: TRBJ2-4
D gene: TRBD2
CDR3 DNA: TGTGCCAGCAGCTTTGGGCTAGCGGTGGGGGCCAAAAACATTCAGTACTTC
CDR3 protein: CASSFGLAVGAKNIQYF

clone size: .
V gene: TRBV7-3
CDR3 length: 13
J gene: TRBJ2-1
D gene: .
CDR3 DNA: TGTGCCAGCAGCCTCCATAGCGGCAATGAGCAGTTCTTC
CDR3 protein: CASSLHSGNEQFF

clone size: once
V gene: TRBV21-1
CDR3 length: 17
J gene: TRBJ2-5
D gene: .
CDR3 DNA: TGTGCCAGCAGCAAAGCTCGGGCAGGGGGTCTAAGTGAGACCCAGTACTTC
CDR3 protein: CASSKARAGGLSETQYF

clone size: .
V gene: TRBV12-5
CDR3 length: 15
J gene: TRBJ2-1
D gene: .
CDR3 DNA: TGTGCTAGTCGGTCGGCGGGTCACCCCTACAATGAGCAGTTCTTC
CDR3 protein: CASRSAGHPYNEQFF

clone size: .
V gene: TRBV7-2
CDR3 length: 13
J gene: TRBJ2-6
D gene: .
CDR3 DNA: TGTGCCAGCTTGCGCTCTGGGGCCAACGTCCTGACTTTC
CDR3 protein: CASLRSGANVLTF

clone size: .
V gene: TRBV4-2
CDR3 length: 16
J gene: TRBJ2-1
D gene: TRBD2
CDR3 DNA: TGTGCCAGCAGCCAAGTAAGTAGCGGGAACTACAATGAGCAGTTCTTC
CDR3 protein: CASSQVSSGNYNEQFF

clone size: .
V gene: TRBV3-1/TRBV3-2
CDR3 length: 16
J gene: TRBJ2-3
D gene: .
CDR3 DNA: TGTGCCAGCAGCCTCAGTCCCTTCCCTAGCACAGATACGCAGTATTTT
CDR3 protein: CASSLSPFPSTDTQYF

clone size: .
V gene: TRBV7-8
CDR3 length: 15
J gene: TRBJ1-1
D gene: .
CDR3 DNA: TGTGCCAGCAGCCCCAAGAGGGTGTCAGGCACTGAAGCTTTCTTT
CDR3 protein: CASSPKRVSGTEAFF

clone size: .
V gene: TRBV28
CDR3 length: 15
J gene: TRBJ1-2
D gene: .
CDR3 DNA: TGTGCCAGCAGTTCCCCAGGGTCAGCTAACTATGGCTACACCTTC
CDR3 protein: CASSSPGSANYGYTF

clone size: .
V gene: TRBV18
CDR3 length: 14
J gene: TRBJ1-1
D gene: TRBD1
CDR3 DNA: TGTGCCAGCGTCCCGACAGGGGGGAACACTGAAGCTTTCTTT
CDR3 protein: CASVPTGGNTEAFF

clone size: .
V gene: TRBV9
CDR3 length: 15
J gene: TRBJ2-7
D gene: TRBD2
CDR3 DNA: TGTGCCAGCGCCGAGGGAGCGGGACCTTTCTACGAGCAGTACTTC
CDR3 protein: CASAEGAGPFYEQYF